These T cell receptor beta chains were read from a single sample in a study of glioma-infiltrating T cells. TCRdb redid the calling of the multiplex PCR reads with MiXCR, one entry per CDR3 protein. The sample records around 180,000 distinct CDR3 sequences, roughly 45% being singletons. Sequencing was carried out using glioma tissue, nonneoplastic brain tissue, or PBMCs (not recorded which). Source of these receptors: a human donor with low-grade glioma or glioblastoma, undergoing nonglioma brain surgery, or in good health (not recorded which). Each CDR3 is given with its conserved first and last residue. D genes are given only for firm matches. Clone size, where shown, is once, few, many, or a class for clones that have expanded.

j_gene,abundance,d_gene,v_gene,CDR3nt,CDR3aa
TRBJ2-7,few,NA,TRBV6-1,TGTGCCAGCAGTGAAGTCCTCTCCAACGAGCAGTACTTC,CASSEVLSNEQYF
TRBJ2-5,many,TRBD1,TRBV6-1,TGTGCCAGCAGTGAGGACAGGTTGGAGACCCAGTACTTC,CASSEDRLETQYF
TRBJ2-1,many,TRBD2,TRBV28,TGTGCCAGCACTTCTTGGGGGACTAGCAGCAATGAGCAGTTCTTC,CASTSWGTSSNEQFF
TRBJ1-1,many,NA,TRBV20-1,TGCAGTGCTGGGCCGACAGGGAACACTGAAGCTTTCTTT,CSAGPTGNTEAFF
TRBJ1-4,NA,NA,TRBV18,TGTGCCAGCTCACGGGACAACCAATATGAAAAACTGTTTTTT,CASSRDNQYEKLFF
TRBJ1-5,many,NA,TRBV6-6,TGTGCCAGCAGTTACTCGGGGAAAGGGCAGCCCCAGCATTTT,CASSYSGKGQPQHF
TRBJ2-7,NA,NA,TRBV2,TGTGCCAGTCGGAGGGACAGCCCTAGCGAGCAGTACTTC,CASRRDSPSEQYF
TRBJ1-1,few,NA,TRBV5-4,TGTGCCAGCAGCTTGGAAGGGGTCTCGTCCATGAACACTGAAGCTTTCTTT,CASSLEGVSSMNTEAFF
TRBJ1-1,NA,NA,TRBV19,TGTGCCAGTAGTGCTCAACAGGGAGTTTTGGCTTTCTTT,CASSAQQGVLAFF
TRBJ1-6,NA,NA,TRBV3-1,TGTGCCAGCAGCCAAGGATCACCTTCGGGGGGTTCACCCCTCCACTTT,CASSQGSPSGGSPLHF
TRBJ2-3,once,TRBD2,TRBV18,TGTGCCAGCTCAATGGGACTAGCGGGCCTACAAGATACGAAGTATTTT,CASSMGLAGLQDTKYF
TRBJ2-7,many,NA,TRBV28,TGTGCCAGCAGTCCACAGGGCCGCTACGAGCAGTACTTC,CASSPQGRYEQYF
TRBJ2-7,NA,NA,TRBV19,TGTGCCAGTAGTCCAGGGAATCTCAACGAGCAGTACTTC,CASSPGNLNEQYF
TRBJ2-1,few,TRBD2,TRBV2,TGTGCCAGCAAGAGGCTAGGGCGGGAGGGACTCGAAGAAACAGAGCAGTTCTTC,CASKRLGREGLEETEQFF
TRBJ2-4,NA,NA,TRBV7-8,TGTGCCAGCAGCTTAGGGCACAAAGGCAAAAACATTCAGTACTTC,CASSLGHKGKNIQYF
TRBJ1-1,few,TRBD1,TRBV3-1,TGTGCCAGCAGCCAAGATCCGGGACAGGGTTGGGCTTTCTTT,CASSQDPGQGWAFF
TRBJ2-7,many,TRBD2,TRBV20-1,TGCAGTGCTCCCGGGACTAGCGGAGAAGCCCAGTACTTC,CSAPGTSGEAQYF
TRBJ2-2,many,NA,TRBV6-6,TGTGCCAGCAGTTACGGGCGGAACACCGGGGAGCTGTTTTTT,CASSYGRNTGELFF
TRBJ2-7,few,TRBD1,TRBV18,TGTGCCAGCGCTTCCGGGACAGGGGCCTACGAGCAGTACTTC,CASASGTGAYEQYF
TRBJ1-2,few,NA,TRBV2,TGTGCCAGCAGATGGACGGAAGCTAACTATGGCTACACCTTC,CASRWTEANYGYTF
TRBJ2-3,NA,TRBD2,TRBV5-1,TGCGCCAGCGGACTAGCAGGCAGAGATACGCAGTATTTT,CASGLAGRDTQYF
TRBJ2-5,few,NA,TRBV6-5,TGTGCCATCACAGCTAGACAAGAAGAGACCCAGTACTTC,CAITARQEETQYF
TRBJ1-1,many,NA,TRBV15,TGTGCCACCTCCGGGACCTACACATCCGAAGCTTTCTTT,CATSGTYTSEAFF
TRBJ1-3,many,NA,TRBV28,TGTGCCAGCAGTTTAGGGGGGGATTTTGGAAACACCATATATTTT,CASSLGGDFGNTIYF
TRBJ1-2,NA,NA,TRBV25-1,TGTGCCAGCAGCTTACAGGGACTGCGATATGGCTACACCTTC,CASSLQGLRYGYTF
TRBJ1-4,few,TRBD1,TRBV12-3/TRBV12-4,TGTGCCAGCAGTTTTGGGACAGCTAATGAAAAACTGTTTTTT,CASSFGTANEKLFF
TRBJ1-2,many,NA,TRBV5-1,TGCGCCAGCAGCCAGCTTAACTATGGCTACACCTTC,CASSQLNYGYTF
TRBJ2-7,few,NA,TRBV2,TGTGCCGCCCGACTTAGCTTAAACAACGAGCAGTACTTC,CAARLSLNNEQYF
TRBJ1-2,many,NA,TRBV2,TGTGCCAGCAGTGAATCGCAGCTGCTATATGGCTACACCTTC,CASSESQLLYGYTF
TRBJ2-2,NA,TRBD2,TRBV6-6,TGTGCCAGCAGTTTTCGGACTAGCGGGATTCGGGCCGGGGAGCTGTTTTTT,CASSFRTSGIRAGELFF
TRBJ2-3,NA,NA,TRBV20-1,TGCAGTGCTATAACAGGCACAGATACGCAGTATTTT,CSAITGTDTQYF
TRBJ1-6,many,NA,TRBV4-1,TGCGCCAGCAGCCGACAGGAGTTCTATAATTCACCCCTCCACTTT,CASSRQEFYNSPLHF
TRBJ2-7,NA,TRBD1,TRBV18,TGTGCCAGCTCACCACTCCCCAGGGGGTCCTACGAGCAGTACTTC,CASSPLPRGSYEQYF
TRBJ1-1,NA,NA,TRBV7-2,TGTGCCAGCAGCTTAATGGCCAGGGGAAACACTAAAGCTTTCTTT,CASSLMARGNTKAFF
TRBJ1-1,many,NA,TRBV6-2/TRBV6-3,TGTGCCAGCAGTTATTCCTCCCTTGAAGCTTTCTTT,CASSYSSLEAFF
TRBJ2-6,NA,TRBD2,TRBV28,TGTGCCAGCAGTTTCGGGGGACTAGCGGATCGCGGGGCCAACGTCCTGACTTTC,CASSFGGLADRGANVLTF
TRBJ2-7,few,TRBD2,TRBV11-1,TGTGCCAGCAGCTTAGGGACTAGCGGGTCCTACGAGCAGTACTTC,CASSLGTSGSYEQYF
TRBJ2-3,NA,TRBD2,TRBV19,TGTGCCAGTAATATAGCGGGAGCACGGACAGATACGCAGTATTTT,CASNIAGARTDTQYF
TRBJ1-1,NA,NA,TRBV29-1,TGCAGCGTCGTGCGGGGCGGGAACACTGAAGCTTTCTTT,CSVVRGGNTEAFF
TRBJ2-7,NA,TRBD1,TRBV6-1,TGTGCCAGCAGCCCCTCCGGGACAGGGGAAGACGATCAGTACTTC,CASSPSGTGEDDQYF
TRBJ2-1,few,NA,TRBV13,TGTGCCAGCGGACCTGGAGGCTCCTACAATGAGCAGTTCTTC,CASGPGGSYNEQFF
TRBJ2-3,many,NA,TRBV20-1,TGCAGTGCTAGTCCCTCCGGCACAGATACGCAGTATTTT,CSASPSGTDTQYF
TRBJ1-2,many,NA,TRBV7-9,TGTGCCAGCAGCTTAGTACCCGGGGAGGGCTACACCTTC,CASSLVPGEGYTF